This entry lists 16 T cell receptor beta chains sequenced from one sample in a study of cytomegalovirus exposure and HLA in healthy donors. Vbeta (60) and Jbeta (13) primers were used in the PCR. Generated by immunoSEQ multiplex PCR, the TCRdb table keeps only in-frame clones and is missing some. Recorded for this sample: about 210,000 clones. Sequenced: PBMCs. Receptor source: a woman in her 30s in good health and CMV-seropositive.

The chain links TRBV7-2 to TRBJ2-4; D not resolved. The CDR3 length is 11 residues. Trimming pared 2 bases from V and 9 bases from J, leaving 5 bases between. Germline values: CDR1 SGHTA, CDR2 FQGNSA. CDR3 in amino acids: CASSLTGIQYF. CDR3 DNA sequence: TGTGCCAGCAGCTTAACGGGCATTCAGTACTTC.

The rearrangement uses TRBV7-8 and TRBJ1-5; 7 nucleotides line up with TRBD1. The CDR3 covers 16 residues. The V segment lost 5 bases and the J segment 1 base; nucleotides outside the gene matches: 8. CDR1 is SGHVS, CDR2 FQNEAQ, per germline. The DNA for the CDR3 is TGTGCCAGCAGCCAAAGTCTGACAGGGAGCAATCAGCCCCAGCATTTT. Amino acids: CASSQSLTGSNQPQHF.

CDR3 sequence reads: CASSFGQAPGNTIYF. The CDR3 DNA follows: TGTGCCAGCAGCTTTGGACAGGCCCCTGGAAACACCATATATTTT. The chain recombines TRBV7-6 with TRBJ1-3, with 7 bases fitting TRBD1. With 3 bases clipped from V and 2 bases from J, the junction kept 4 bases outside the gene matches. Germline CDR1 and CDR2: SGHVS and FNYEAQ. This CDR3 contains 15 residues.

The genes are TRBV27 and TRBJ1-5; 7 bases match TRBD1. This CDR3 is built from 21 residues. Germline V gives CDR1 MNHEY, CDR2 SMNVEV (reference sequence). The V gene end was trimmed by 6 bases and the J gene end by 1 base; junction bases not matched to a gene: 24. The CDR3 protein is CASRPSASTGSLTYSNQPQHF. The CDR3 nucleotides are TGTGCCAGCAGACCGTCGGCATCGACAGGGTCTCTGACTTACAGCAATCAGCCCCAGCATTTT.

With regard to this clone: The same CDR3 arises from other DNA sequences in this sample as well. V gene TRBV9 combines with J gene TRBJ2-5, with D possibly TRBD2 on 6 matching bases. Between the trimmed V and J ends, which lost 2 bases and 4 bases, there was a span of 12 bases. The germline V gene encodes CDR1 SGDLS and CDR2 YYNGEE. The CDR3 spans 14 residues. The CDR3 loop is CASSVGGSGETQYF. CDR3 bases: TGTGCCAGCAGCGTTGGAGGGAGCGGAGAGACCCAGTACTTC. Full variable domain (missing parts from reference TRBV9 and TRBJ2-5): DSGVTQTPKHLITATGQRVTLRCSPRSGDLSVYWYQQSLDQGLQFLIQYYNGEERAKGNILERFSAQQFPDLHSELNLSSLELGDSALYFCASSVGGSGETQYFGPGTRLLVL.

The chain is built from TRBV5-4 and TRBJ1-6; the match to TRBD1 covers 8 bases. The germline gives CDR1 SGHNT, CDR2 YYREEE (reference sequence). Trimming cost V 4 bases and J 10 bases; bases outside gene matches: 7. The CDR3 has 14 residues. The CDR3 DNA is TGTGCCAGCAGCCGCGGACAGGGTTCATCACCCCTCCACTTT. Protein: CASSRGQGSSPLHF.

The rearrangement uses TRBV7-9 and TRBJ2-7; TRBD2 matches at 9 bases. V lost 5 bases and J lost 2; bases outside the gene matches: 4. The germline gives CDR1 SEHNR, CDR2 FQNEAQ (reference sequence). The CDR3 covers 14 residues. The CDR3 DNA follows: TGTGCCAGCAGCCTTAGCGGGAGTACCTACGAGCAGTACTTC. This gives the protein CASSLSGSTYEQYF.

The chain combines TRBV27 with TRBJ2-7, with D maybe TRBD2 (7 bases). Germline values: CDR1 MNHEY, CDR2 SMNVEV (reference sequence). V was pared by 0 bases and J by 4 bases, with 13 bases between. The CDR3 loop spans 15 amino acids. CDR3 DNA: TGTGCCAGCAGTTTATCAGGGGGGGCGCAGTACGAGCAGTACTTC. Its protein is CASSLSGGAQYEQYF.

V and J are TRBV18 and TRBJ2-2, with TRBD2 matching over 7 bases. This CDR3 has 17 residues. V lost 2 bases, J lost 6 bases, and 12 bases stayed unmatched. Germline CDR1 and CDR2: KGHSH and LQKENI. DNA of the CDR3: TGTGCCAGCTCACCAAGGTCGGGGGGTACTTCTGCCGGGGAGCTGTTTTTT. It codes for CASSPRSGGTSAGELFF.

The chain couples TRBV18 to TRBJ2-7; D remains ambiguous. Germline assignment: CDR1 KGHSH and CDR2 LQKENI. V gave up 3 bases and J gave up 2 bases, with 14 bases separating them. The CDR3 extends over 15 amino acids. CDR3 amino acids: CASSPTSASTYEQYF. CDR3 bases: TGTGCCAGCTCACCGACTTCGGCAAGTACCTACGAGCAGTACTTC.

The J gene is TRBJ2-2, the V gene TRBV27; TRBD1 matches at 8 bases. Trimming took 7 bases from V and 6 from J; bases not matched to a gene: 10. The germline V gene has CDR1 MNHEY and CDR2 SMNVEV (reference sequence). This CDR3 is built from 15 residues. The CDR3 sequence: CASTNDRGLAGELFF. The CDR3 DNA reads TGTGCCAGCACCAACGACAGGGGATTGGCCGGGGAGCTGTTTTTT.

The chain employs TRBV5-1 and TRBJ1-2; 10 bases fit TRBD1. The CDR3 has 15 residues. CDR1 and CDR2 from the germline V gene are SGHRS and YFSETQ. V shed 4 bases and J 8 bases; nucleotides not matched to a gene: 11. The CDR3 region has the DNA TGCGCCAGCAGCGTCAATCCGGACAGGGGGGGCGGCTACACCTTC. This gives the protein CASSVNPDRGGGYTF.

The chain joins TRBV5-1 to TRBJ2-1; TRBD2 matches at 12 bases. The CDR3 runs to 15 residues. V shed 4 bases, J shed 6 bases, and the junction held 5 bases outside the gene matches. CDR1 is SGHRS and CDR2 is YFSETQ in the germline V gene. In DNA, the CDR3 is TGCGCCAGCAGCCTCGCTAGCGGGGGGGCCAATGAGCAGTTCTTC. Its protein product is CASSLASGGANEQFF. Using reference TRBV5-1 and TRBJ2-1 for the parts outside the CDR3, the full variable domain is KAGVTQTPRYLIKTRGQQVTLSCSPISGHRSVSWYQQTPGQGLQFLFEYFSETQRNKGNFPGRFSGRQFSNSRSEMNVSTLELGDSALYLCASSLASGGANEQFFGPGTRLTVL.

The J gene is TRBJ2-3, the V gene TRBV7-8, with D tentatively TRBD2 (5 bases). Germline CDR1 and CDR2: SGHVS and FQNEAQ. There are 14 residues in the CDR3. The V end was cut by 7 bases, the J end by 0 bases, with 11 bases between. The CDR3 sequence is CASTGFSSTDTQYF. The CDR3 DNA follows: TGTGCCAGCACGGGGTTTTCTAGCACAGATACGCAGTATTTT.

The CDR3 sequence: CASSPSSGDSPLHF. CDR3 coding DNA: TGTGCCAGCTCACCCTCGAGCGGGGATTCACCCCTCCACTTT. The chain uses TRBV18 and TRBJ1-6; no clear D gene. Germline assignment: CDR1 KGHSH and CDR2 LQKENI. V lost 3 bases and J 8 bases, leaving 11 bases between the germline ends. The CDR3 has 14 residues.

The rearrangement links TRBV5-1 to TRBJ2-2; perhaps TRBD2 as D (5 bases). V lost 2 bases and J 5 bases, leaving 7 bases between the germline ends. Germline assignment: CDR1 SGHRS and CDR2 YFSETQ. The CDR3 covers 13 residues. The CDR3 spells CASSFPGTGELFF. The CDR3 DNA sequence: TGCGCCAGCAGCTTTCCGGGAACCGGGGAGCTGTTTTTT.